The entry below describes one TCR beta chain. This record belongs to a study of blood T cell repertoires in COVID-19. Background on the study: Sites across the United States, Italy and Spain contributed samples from acute and convalescent COVID-19. Sources were T cells, B-cell-depleted T cells, or PBMCs; the material itself was cDNA or gDNA.

Germline assignment: CDR1 KGHDR and CDR2 SFDVKD. Trimming left V 3 bases short and J 9 bases short, with 17 bases between. The CDR3 length is 15 residues. Original processing notes: From reference gene primer amplification, estimates of nucleated cell counts were derived. Repertoires were generated with immunoSEQ multiplex PCR, while TCRdb's copy carries only in-frame clones and drops some. Clone size and the V and J calls come from that table; the DNA yielded D and trimming. The top ten clones hold around 8.7% of a sample with some 51,000 clones, 88% of them seen once. Sequencing was carried out using peripheral blood. This receptor was obtained from a man aged 45-65 years with active COVID-19. The chain couples TRBV24-1 to TRBJ1-5, with D possibly TRBD1 on 5 matching bases. CDR3 nucleotide sequence: TGTGCCACCAGTGATCCCAGACAGCCCGGTGGGCCCCAGCATTTT. Its translation is CATSDPRQPGGPQHF.